This T cell receptor beta chain was recovered during a study of blood T cell repertoires in COVID-19. The CDR3 spans 16 residues. Germline V gene sequence: CDR1 LGHNA, CDR2 YSLEER. Deletions cut 2 bases from V and 0 bases from J, with 13 bases between. Original processing notes: Amplifying reference gene primers gave estimates of nucleated cell counts. TCRdb's table, derived via immunoSEQ multiplex PCR, lists solely in-frame clones and lacks some. That table supplies the V and J calls and clone size; D and trimming were determined from the DNA. Altogether some 250,000 clones are present, roughly 90% being singletons, with the ten largest covering approximately 0.7%.

The sequence derives from a human donor in a cohort sampled during active COVID-19. Input material: peripheral blood. The chain links TRBV4-3 to TRBJ1-2; unclear D gene. CDR3 sequence: CASSQTPSGTNYGYTF. CDR3 DNA: TGCGCCAGCAGCCAAACCCCAAGCGGGACTAACTATGGCTACACCTTC.